This T cell receptor beta chain was obtained from a study of blood T cell repertoires in COVID-19. Background on the study: The samples span acute and convalescent COVID-19 from the United States, Italy and Spain.

Germline loops: CDR1 KGHDR, CDR2 SFDVKD. V gave up 5 bases and J gave up 7 bases; unmatched junction bases: 9. The CDR3 length is 15 residues. Authors' data handling: Estimation of nucleated cell counts was performed using reference gene primer amplification. Assay used: immunoSEQ multiplex PCR; TCRdb lists only in-frame clones, some missing. V and J calls and clone size are given by that table; D and trimming were obtained from the DNA. This table holds 200,000 to 250,000 clones, around 83% found once. This receptor was obtained from a woman aged 45-59 years with acute or convalescent COVID-19. The chain carries TRBV24-1 and TRBJ2-3; 9 bases match TRBD2. The sequenced sample consisted of peripheral blood. The CDR3 DNA reads TGTGCCACCAGTGGGGGCGGGAGGGCCTCATATACGCAGTATTTT. This codes for CATSGGGRASYTQYF.